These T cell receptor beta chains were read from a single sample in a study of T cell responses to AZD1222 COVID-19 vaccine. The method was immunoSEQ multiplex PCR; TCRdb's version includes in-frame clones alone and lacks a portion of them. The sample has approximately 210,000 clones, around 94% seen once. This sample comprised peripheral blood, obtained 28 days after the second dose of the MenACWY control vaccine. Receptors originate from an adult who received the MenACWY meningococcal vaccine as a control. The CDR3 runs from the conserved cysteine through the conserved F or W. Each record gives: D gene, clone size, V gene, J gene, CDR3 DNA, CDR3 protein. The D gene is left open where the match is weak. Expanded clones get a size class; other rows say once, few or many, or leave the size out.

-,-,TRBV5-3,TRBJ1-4,TGTGCCAGAAGCCCGGACAGTGAAAAACTGTTTTTT,CARSPDSEKLFF
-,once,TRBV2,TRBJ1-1,TGTGCCAGCAGTGTACCTGAAGCTTTCTTT,CASSVPEAFF
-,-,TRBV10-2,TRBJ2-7,TGCGCCAGCAGGGACAGTGCCTCCTACGAGCAGTACTTC,CASRDSASYEQYF
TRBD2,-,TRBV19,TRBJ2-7,TGTGCCAGTAGTAAGATACTAGCGGGAACCTACGAGCAGTACTTC,CASSKILAGTYEQYF
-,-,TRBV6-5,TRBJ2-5,TGTGCCAGCAGCGGGGCGAGCCGGGAGACCCAGTACTTC,CASSGASRETQYF
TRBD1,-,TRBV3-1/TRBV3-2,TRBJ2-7,TGTGCCAGCAGCCAAGCCCCACCCCAGGGGGCTTACGAGCAGTACTTC,CASSQAPPQGAYEQYF
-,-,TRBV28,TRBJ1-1,TGTGCCAGCAGTCTTGACAGACTCACTGAAGCTTTCTTT,CASSLDRLTEAFF
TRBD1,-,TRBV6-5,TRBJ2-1,TGTGCCAGCAGTATCCCGACAGGGGACGCCAATGAGCAGTTCTTC,CASSIPTGDANEQFF
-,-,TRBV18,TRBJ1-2,TGTGCCAGCTCAGTCACTCAAGCTAACTATGGCTACACCTTC,CASSVTQANYGYTF
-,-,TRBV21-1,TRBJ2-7,TGTGCCAGCAGCATCCGACTAGCGGGACCCCCTTCAATTTACGAGCAGTACTTC,CASSIRLAGPPSIYEQYF
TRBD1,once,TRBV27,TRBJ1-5,TGTGCCAGCAGTCCAACCGGGACAGGGAGTCCCAGGGGGGGCAATCAGCCCCAGCATTTT,CASSPTGTGSPRGGNQPQHF
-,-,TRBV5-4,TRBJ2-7,TGTGCCAGCAGTTTTGGTACAGGGTACGAGCAGTACTTC,CASSFGTGYEQYF
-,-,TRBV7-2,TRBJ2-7,TGTGCCAGCAGCCCCGGCGGAAACGAGCAGTACTTC,CASSPGGNEQYF
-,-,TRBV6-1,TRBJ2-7,TGTGCCAGCAGTGACCCGACAGACTACGAGCAGTACTTC,CASSDPTDYEQYF
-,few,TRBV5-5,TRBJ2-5,TGTGCCAGCAGTATTTCAAACAACCAAGAGACCCAGTACTTC,CASSISNNQETQYF
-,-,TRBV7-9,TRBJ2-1,TGTGCCAGCAGCTTTCTAGGGACTGGCTACAATGAGCAGTTCTTC,CASSFLGTGYNEQFF
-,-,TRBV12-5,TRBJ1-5,TGTGCTAGTGGTTTGCTAACTTATCCAACAGGGATTCAGCCCCAGCATTTT,CASGLLTYPTGIQPQHF
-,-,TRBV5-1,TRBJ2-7,TGCGCCAGCAGCTTCCAGGGACCCTCCTACGAGCAGTACTTC,CASSFQGPSYEQYF
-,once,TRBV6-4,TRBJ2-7,TGTGCCAGCAGTGACTCAGGTCAGGGCTACGAGCAGTACTTC,CASSDSGQGYEQYF
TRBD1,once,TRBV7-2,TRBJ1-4,TGTGCCAGCAGCTTTTTCGGGACAGGGGGAGAAAAACTGTTTTTT,CASSFFGTGGEKLFF
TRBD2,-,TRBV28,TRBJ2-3,TGTGCCAGCAGCCGGTCCACGACTAGCGGGGCAGGTGATACGCAGTATTTT,CASSRSTTSGAGDTQYF
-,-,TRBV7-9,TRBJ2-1,TGTGCCAGCAGCCTGACGCACAGCTCCTACAATGAGCAGTTCTTC,CASSLTHSSYNEQFF
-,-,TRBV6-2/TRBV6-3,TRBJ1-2,TGTGCCAGCAGTAAAGAGGGTATGGGTCACTATGGCTACACCTTC,CASSKEGMGHYGYTF
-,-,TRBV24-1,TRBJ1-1,TGTGTCACCAGTGACGCGGGTACTGAAGCTTTCTTT,CVTSDAGTEAFF
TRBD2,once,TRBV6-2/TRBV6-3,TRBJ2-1,TGTGCCAGCAGTTACTTTAGCGGGGGGGACAATGAGCAGTTCTTC,CASSYFSGGDNEQFF